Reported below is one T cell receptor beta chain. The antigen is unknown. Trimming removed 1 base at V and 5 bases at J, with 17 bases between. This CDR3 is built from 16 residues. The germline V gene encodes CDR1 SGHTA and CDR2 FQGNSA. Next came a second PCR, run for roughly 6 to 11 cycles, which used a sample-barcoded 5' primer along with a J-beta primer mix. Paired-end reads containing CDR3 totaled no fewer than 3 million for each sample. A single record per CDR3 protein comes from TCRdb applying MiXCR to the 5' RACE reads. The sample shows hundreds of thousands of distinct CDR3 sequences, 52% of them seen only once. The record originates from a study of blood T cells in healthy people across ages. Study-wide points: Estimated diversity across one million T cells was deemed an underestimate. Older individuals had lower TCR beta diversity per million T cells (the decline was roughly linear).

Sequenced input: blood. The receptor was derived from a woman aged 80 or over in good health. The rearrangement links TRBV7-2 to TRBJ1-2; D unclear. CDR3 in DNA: TGTGCCAGCAGCTTAGAAGCGGCGCGAGTAAGATATGGCTACACCTTC. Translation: CASSLEAARVRYGYTF.